This TCR beta chain is from a study of tissue T cells after allogeneic stem cell transplantation. Study-level findings and limits: The patient cohort was small and clinically heterogeneous, with limited sampling depth.

Data came from immunoSEQ multiplex PCR; TCRdb stores just in-frame clones and leaves some out. In the table there are under 2,500 clones, roughly 48% of which are singletons. This CDR3 region has 13 residues. Germline CDR1 is NSHNY and CDR2 is SYGAGN. V lost 6 bases, J lost 0 bases, and 2 bases stayed unmatched. Time point given: mouse harvest day 14 after allogeneic transplant. Tail vein injection delivered 10^7 T-cell-depleted bone marrow cells and 10^6 splenic CD5+ T cells. B6 (H2b) cells into BALB/c (H2d) mice; tissues taken at day 7 or 14. This clone appeared a few times. The antigen is unknown. These gene names are mouse names. The read ends 1 residue before the CDR3 terminus; that terminus is restored from the germline J gene.

Sequencing used liver tissue. V usage is TRBV13-1 and J usage is TRBJ2-7; 8 nucleotides line up with TRBD2. The receptor's source is a female BALB/c mouse given C57BL/6 T cells with graft-versus-host disease after an allogeneic hematopoietic cell transplant. CDR3 loop: CASTTGGSYEQYF. Partial CDR3 DNA: TGTGCCAGCACTACTGGGGGCTCCTATGAACAGTAC.